The clone carrying this T cell receptor beta chain was seen at least ten times. This entry is derived from a study of T-cell memory formation after mild COVID-19. TCRdb redid the calling of the 5' RACE reads with MiXCR, one entry per CDR3 protein. The profile shows 400,000 or so distinct CDR3 sequences, 20% of them singletons. This clonotype was sampled from an adult woman who had mild COVID-19 (a few samples of this study predate the infection). Cell type and time point are not known. Sample: PBMCs or a T cell subset sorted from them (not recorded which).

The CDR3 sequence is CASSLEARGQLSTEAFF. CDR3 in DNA: TGCGCCAGCAGCTTGGAAGCGAGGGGGCAATTGAGCACTGAAGCTTTCTTT. This chain links TRBV5-1 with TRBJ1-1; TRBD1 matches 7 bases. This CDR3 is built from 17 residues. The germline V gene encodes CDR1 SGHRS and CDR2 YFSETQ. V was pared by 0 bases and J by 4 bases, with 12 bases of the junction left unmatched.